These 27 T cell receptor beta chains originate from one sample sequenced in a study of shared clonotypes between healthy human individuals. TCRdb's copy holds only in-frame clones and misses some; the assay was immunoSEQ multiplex PCR. The repertoire holds around 2.5 million clones, with 93% as singletons. Sample: naive CD4+ T cells from PBMCs. Subset indicated: CD45RA+ positively selected. These receptors were collected from a man aged 18-30 years in good health. Some clones in this sample may be carry-over from other donors' samples.

This sequence joins TRBV30 and TRBJ1-1; the D gene is possibly TRBD1 (5 bases). The CDR3 spans 15 residues. Trimming took off 4 bases at V and 0 bases at J, with 15 bases between the two ends. Germline lookup yields CDR1 GTSNPN and CDR2 SVGIG (reference sequence). The CDR3 spells CAWNTMGTVNTEAFF. CDR3 bases: TGTGCCTGGAATACTATGGGGACGGTGAACACTGAAGCTTTCTTT.

Only one count was recorded for this clone. This specimen includes other DNA sequences encoding the same CDR3. The chain carries TRBV14 and TRBJ1-3; D call uncertain. V lost 0 bases and J 4 bases, leaving 7 bases between the germline ends. The CDR3 consists of 14 residues. Germline CDR1 reads SGHDN; CDR2 reads FVKESK. CDR3 DNA: TGTGCCAGCAGCCAAGACCGGTCCGGAAACACCATATATTTT. Protein sequence: CASSQDRSGNTIYF.

The chain couples TRBV28 to TRBJ2-2; D not certain. Germline V gene lookup returns CDR1 MDHEN and CDR2 SYDVKM. This CDR3 is 18 amino acids long. The V end was cut by 6 bases, the J end by 0 bases, with 20 bases between. The CDR3 here is CASSSLTLDTANTGELFF. CDR3 DNA: TGTGCCAGCAGCTCACTCACCTTAGATACAGCGAACACCGGGGAGCTGTTTTTT.

V is TRBV7-2 and J is TRBJ1-4, with 7 bases that match TRBD1. The CDR3 has 14 amino acids. V dropped 6 bases and J dropped 5; count of bases not matched to a gene: 6. Germline CDR1 and CDR2: SGHTA and FQGNSA. The CDR3 nucleotides are TGTGCCAGCAGTAGGGGGACAGCAAATGAAAAACTGTTTTTT. Protein: CASSRGTANEKLFF.

The CDR3, as DNA: TGCGCCAGCAGAACAGGGGGCGCGGGCTATGGCTACACCTTC. This codes for CASRTGGAGYGYTF. V gene TRBV5-1 combines with J gene TRBJ1-2, with 9 bases aligning to TRBD1. Germline loops: CDR1 SGHRS, CDR2 YFSETQ. V shed 5 bases and J 4 bases; nucleotides not matched to a gene: 6. CDR3 length: 14 residues.

The chain couples TRBV5-8 to TRBJ2-7, with 8 bases that match TRBD1. The V gene's germline CDR1 is SGHTS and CDR2 YDEGEE. With 4 bases clipped from V and 5 bases from J, the junction kept 8 bases outside the gene matches. The CDR3 has 14 amino acids. This CDR3 is CASSPRTGTHEQYF. The CDR3 bases are TGTGCCAGCAGCCCCCGGACAGGGACCCACGAGCAGTACTTC.

The chain has TRBV6-5 and TRBJ1-5; 7 bases are shared with TRBD1. V lost 7 bases to trimming and J lost 6 bases; unmatched junction nucleotides: 12. CDR1 and CDR2 (germline): MNHEY, SVGAGI. The CDR3 spans 15 residues. CDR3 DNA sequence: TGTGCCAGCACCAGGGAGGGGGCGGGCGGTCAGCCCCAGCATTTT. It codes for CASTREGAGGQPQHF.

The chain carries TRBV4-1 and TRBJ2-5, with TRBD2 matching over 7 bases. Germline CDR1 is MGHRA and CDR2 is YSYEKL. The CDR3 spans 17 residues. The junction had 12 bases not matched to a gene; V was cut back by 3 bases and J by 2 bases. DNA for the CDR3: TGCGCCAGCAGCCATCTCCGGGGCGGGAGAGGTCAAGAGACCCAGTACTTC. It is translated as CASSHLRGGRGQETQYF.

In the case of this clone: Other DNA sequences of this sample code for an identical CDR3. The gene calls are TRBV5-1 and TRBJ1-2, with D perhaps matching TRBD1 (5 bases). Germline CDR1 and CDR2: SGHRS and YFSETQ. With 0 bases removed from V and 4 bases from J, the gap between germline ends came to 7 bases. The CDR3 loop spans 13 amino acids. CDR3 residues: CASSLGGSYGYTF. The CDR3 DNA reads TGCGCCAGCAGCTTGGGGGGGAGCTATGGCTACACCTTC. The whole variable domain, filled in from reference TRBV5-1 and TRBJ1-2, reads KAGVTQTPRYLIKTRGQQVTLSCSPISGHRSVSWYQQTPGQGLQFLFEYFSETQRNKGNFPGRFSGRQFSNSRSEMNVSTLELGDSALYLCASSLGGSYGYTFGSGTRLTVV.

The genes are TRBV7-9 and TRBJ2-7, with TRBD2 matching over 7 bases. The V gene end was trimmed by 7 bases and the J gene end by 3 bases; junction bases not matched to a gene: 9. Per the germline V gene, CDR1 is SEHNR and CDR2 is FQNEAQ (reference sequence). The CDR3 has 14 residues. The CDR3 DNA reads as TGTGCCAGCATAAAGTCAGGGACTATCTACGAGCAGTACTTC. As protein: CASIKSGTIYEQYF.

The J gene is TRBJ2-1, the V gene TRBV28, with D possibly TRBD1 on 5 matching bases. Trimming took off 6 bases at V and 7 bases at J, with 10 bases between the two ends. The CDR3 is 12 residues long. Germline V gene sequence: CDR1 MDHEN, CDR2 SYDVKM. The CDR3 reads CASRSQGNEQFF. The DNA for the CDR3 is TGTGCCAGCAGATCCCAGGGAAATGAGCAGTTCTTC.

This chain connects TRBV13 to TRBJ1-1, with D tentatively TRBD1 (5 bases). Germline CDR1 PRHDT, CDR2 FYEKMQ (reference sequence). This CDR3 spans 19 amino acids. Trimming removed 4 bases at V and 0 bases at J, with 24 bases between. CDR3 bases: TGTGCCAGCAGCTCCGGCGCGGCAGGGCTCGTTATGATGAACACTGAAGCTTTCTTT. Translation: CASSSGAAGLVMMNTEAFF.

The rearrangement uses TRBV25-1 and TRBJ1-2; D not resolved. The CDR3 spans 11 residues. Trimming removed 8 bases from V and 5 bases from J, with 9 bases in between. Per germline, CDR1 MGHDK and CDR2 SYGVNS. CDR3 protein: CASEAMYGYTF. DNA for the CDR3: TGTGCCAGCGAGGCGATGTATGGCTACACCTTC.

The chain employs TRBV5-1 and TRBJ2-3; 9 positions match TRBD2. V was clipped by 0 bases and J by 0 bases; unmatched bases: 11. The CDR3 runs to 19 residues. CDR1 SGHRS and CDR2 YFSETQ come from the germline V gene. The CDR3 loop is CASSLEASGIGVSTDTQYF. In DNA form, the CDR3 reads TGCGCCAGCAGCTTGGAGGCTAGCGGGATTGGGGTTAGCACAGATACGCAGTATTTT.

The rearrangement links TRBV6-5 to TRBJ1-2; D uncertain. The CDR3 is 14 amino acids. V lost 7 bases and J 8 bases, leaving 20 bases between the germline ends. Germline V gene sequence: CDR1 MNHEY, CDR2 SVGAGI. The CDR3 reads CASTRTWGSRGYTF. The CDR3, as DNA: TGTGCCAGCACGAGGACGTGGGGAAGTCGGGGCTACACCTTC.

This chain links TRBV30 with TRBJ1-3; maybe TRBD1 (6 bases). V shed 5 bases and J shed 7 bases, with 15 bases lying between them. The CDR3 covers 13 residues. In germline, CDR1 is GTSNPN, CDR2 SVGIG (reference sequence). The CDR3 nucleotides are TGTGCCTGGGAACAGGGTGGAGGTAACACCATATATTTT. Translation: CAWEQGGGNTIYF.

This clone was observed a few times. DNA of the CDR3: TGTGCCAGCAGTCCGGCCACACGCACCTCTGGAAACACCATATATTTT. It codes for CASSPATRTSGNTIYF. The V gene is TRBV28, the J gene TRBJ1-3; D gene uncertain. Germline values: CDR1 MDHEN, CDR2 SYDVKM. V was clipped by 5 bases and J by 0 bases, with 14 bases between them. The CDR3 loop spans 16 amino acids.

The chain recombines TRBV6-5 with TRBJ2-3, with 7 bases aligning to TRBD2. The germline CDR1 and CDR2 sequences are MNHEY and SVGAGI. The CDR3 runs to 14 residues. Losses at the gene ends were 4 bases for V and 6 bases for J; bases not matched to a gene: 7. The DNA of the CDR3 is TGTGCCAGCAGTTCTGGACTAGGGTCGGATACGCAGTATTTT. Amino acid sequence: CASSSGLGSDTQYF.

The chain uses TRBV6-5 and TRBJ2-1, with unresolved D. CDR3 length: 13 residues. Per germline, CDR1 MNHEY and CDR2 SVGAGI. The ends were cut back, 2 bases at V and 10 bases at J, with 12 bases in the middle. CDR3 nucleotide sequence: TGTGCCAGCAGTTACCTCAGTTCCGGAGAGCAGTTCTTC. Translating it yields CASSYLSSGEQFF.

This CDR3 reads CASSSPAGTPYNEQFF. The CDR3 DNA follows: TGTGCCAGCAGTTCCCCCGCCGGGACACCCTACAATGAGCAGTTCTTC. The chain carries TRBV28 and TRBJ2-1; perhaps TRBD1 as D (6 bases). CDR3 length: 16 residues. The V and J ends lost 4 bases and 2 bases respectively, with 15 bases between them. Germline V gene sequence: CDR1 MDHEN, CDR2 SYDVKM.

The chain joins TRBV30 to TRBJ1-2; D perhaps matches TRBD1 (5 bases). The CDR3 runs 12 residues. Looked up from germline, CDR1 is GTSNPN and CDR2 is SVGIG (reference sequence). V was trimmed by 2 bases and J by 7 bases, leaving 11 bases between them. CDR3 DNA sequence: TGTGCCTGGAGTCCTCCTGGGGGTGGCTACACCTTC. This translates into CAWSPPGGGYTF. Combining the CDR3 with reference TRBV30 and TRBJ1-2 gives the whole variable domain SQTIHQWPATLVQPVGSPLSLECTVEGTSNPNLYWYRQAAGRGLQLLFYSVGIGQISSEVPQNLSASRPQDRQFILSSKKLLLSDSGFYLCAWSPPGGGYTFGSGTRLTVV.

DNA of the CDR3: TGTGCCAGCGCACCGGTCCCCCGGAACACTGAAGCTTTCTTT. It codes for CASAPVPRNTEAFF. J is TRBJ1-1 and V is TRBV28; no clear D gene. The V and J ends lost 8 bases and 1 base respectively, with 14 bases between them. CDR1 and CDR2 (germline): MDHEN, SYDVKM. The CDR3 is made up of 14 amino acids.

As regards this clone: The same CDR3 is also encoded by other DNA sequences in this sample. The rearrangement joins TRBV5-1 to TRBJ2-7; TRBD1 matches at 7 bases. The CDR3 is 14 amino acids. Germline V CDR1 and CDR2: SGHRS, YFSETQ. The J segment lost 4 bases and the V segment lost 4 bases, leaving 8 bases of the junction unmatched. The CDR3 here is CASSLRQGPYEQYF. As DNA, the CDR3 is TGCGCCAGCAGCCTACGACAGGGCCCGTACGAGCAGTACTTC.

The chain links TRBV6-1 to TRBJ2-2; D is uncertain. Germline loops: CDR1 MNHNS, CDR2 SASEGT. The CDR3 runs to 15 residues. Trimming left V 4 bases short and J 6 bases short, with 15 bases between. The CDR3 loop reads CASSVGSAGAGELFF. CDR3 bases: TGTGCCAGCAGTGTGGGCAGTGCTGGCGCCGGGGAGCTGTTTTTT.

Only a few counts were recorded for this clone. The chain is built from TRBV30 and TRBJ1-5, with TRBD1 matching over 8 bases. The CDR3 spans 13 residues. V shed 5 bases and J 8 bases; nucleotides not matched to a gene: 8. The germline V gene has CDR1 GTSNPN and CDR2 SVGIG (reference sequence). The DNA for the CDR3 is TGTGCCTGGGGTGGACAGGGCAGTAAGCCCCAGCATTTT. Translating gives CAWGGQGSKPQHF.

This clone has only one observation. The chain couples TRBV6-1 to TRBJ1-5; D might be TRBD1 (5 bases). The CDR3 length is 17 residues. In germline, CDR1 is MNHNS, CDR2 SASEGT. Trimming shortened V by 0 bases and J by 1 base, and 13 bases separated the two germline ends. This chain's CDR3 is CASSEAIGGGSNQPQHF. The CDR3 DNA sequence: TGTGCCAGCAGTGAAGCTATCGGGGGGGGGAGCAATCAGCCCCAGCATTTT.

This chain uses TRBV11-3 with TRBJ2-1; perhaps TRBD1 as D (5 bases). Germline CDR1 SGHNT, CDR2 YENEEA. The CDR3 contains 16 residues. With 5 bases removed from V and 5 bases from J, the gap between germline ends came to 19 bases. The chain's CDR3 is CASSHGGLGPNNEQFF. CDR3 coding DNA: TGTGCCAGCAGCCACGGTGGGTTGGGGCCAAACAATGAGCAGTTCTTC.